One and the same sample provided the 23 T cell receptor beta chains below, sequenced in a study of T cell responses to AZD1222 COVID-19 vaccine. Sequencing used immunoSEQ multiplex PCR; TCRdb keeps in-frame clones, though not all of them. The sample shows approximately 75,000 clones, roughly 84% of them seen only once. This specimen was peripheral blood, taken 28 days after the second AZD1222 dose. The source is an adult who received the AZD1222 COVID-19 vaccine.

This chain links TRBV2 with TRBJ1-1, with D unresolved. The CDR3 contains 13 residues. The V end was cut by 7 bases, the J end by 2 bases, with 11 bases between. The V gene's germline CDR1 is SNHLY and CDR2 FYNNEI. CDR3 in DNA: TGTGCCAGCATTTTGTGGGAAAACACTGAAGCTTTCTTT. It codes for CASILWENTEAFF.

In its sample, this clone was seen many times. The CDR3 here is CASSLNVGDEQYF. The CDR3 DNA sequence: TGTGCCAGCAGCTTGAACGTCGGCGACGAGCAGTACTTC. The chain combines TRBV5-4 with TRBJ2-7, with D hard to call. Germline lookup yields CDR1 SGHNT and CDR2 YYREEE (reference sequence). CDR3 length equals 13 residues. The V end lost 1 base, the J end lost 5 bases, and 10 bases lay between the germline ends.

V and J are TRBV7-6 and TRBJ2-1; 13 bases line up with TRBD2. J lost 6 bases, V lost 2 bases, and 4 bases had no gene match. Germline V lookup: CDR1 SGHVS, CDR2 FNYEAQ. The CDR3 has 16 residues. CDR3 nucleotides: TGTGCCAGCAGCTTAAGCACTAGCGGGGGGGCCAATGAGCAGTTCTTC. It translates to CASSLSTSGGANEQFF. Full variable domain (rest looked up from reference TRBV7-6 and TRBJ2-1): GAGVSQSPRYKVTKRGQDVALRCDPISGHVSLYWYRQALGQGPEFLTYFNYEAQQDKSGLPNDRFSAERPEGSISTLTIQRTEQRDSAMYRCASSLSTSGGANEQFFGPGTRLTVL.

The V gene is TRBV5-1, the J gene TRBJ1-6; D remains ambiguous. The V gene lost 4 bases and the J gene lost 8 bases, with 13 bases spanning the gap. The CDR3 has 14 amino acids. Germline V gene data show CDR1 as SGHRS and CDR2 as YFSETQ. This CDR3 is CASSQDPRDSPLHF. As DNA, the CDR3 is TGCGCCAGCAGCCAGGACCCAAGGGATTCACCCCTCCACTTT.

V is TRBV2 and J is TRBJ2-3; D ambiguous. The germline CDR1 and CDR2 sequences are SNHLY and FYNNEI. Trimming took 5 bases from V and 3 from J, leaving 9 bases between them. The CDR3 extends over 13 amino acids. As DNA, the CDR3 is TGTGCCAGCAGTCAGCTCGGAACAGATACGCAGTATTTT. Amino acid sequence: CASSQLGTDTQYF.

The rearrangement joins TRBV7-2 to TRBJ1-5; no clear D gene. Trimming took off 1 base at V and 4 bases at J, with 5 bases between the two ends. The CDR3 spans 13 residues. Germline V gives CDR1 SGHTA, CDR2 FQGNSA. CDR3 bases: TGTGCCAGCAGCTTAGAGAAAAATCAGCCCCAGCATTTT. Its protein product is CASSLEKNQPQHF.

The gene calls are TRBV3-1 (or the pseudogene TRBV3-2) and TRBJ2-6; TRBD2 is a possible D gene (5 bases). The CDR3 contains 13 residues. V was pared by 6 bases and J by 7 bases, with 10 bases between. Germline CDR1 LGHDT, CDR2 YNNKEL (reference sequence). The CDR3 spells CASSPGEANVLTF. In DNA, the CDR3 is TGTGCCAGCAGTCCCGGGGAAGCCAACGTCCTGACTTTC.

The chain combines TRBV19 with TRBJ2-1, with D unclear. From germline, CDR1 is LNHDA and CDR2 SQIVND (reference sequence). This CDR3 comprises 12 residues. V shed 5 bases and J shed 10 bases, with 12 bases lying between them. The CDR3 here is CASSLSGPEQFF. The CDR3 nucleotides read TGTGCCAGTAGTTTATCGGGCCCCGAGCAGTTCTTC.

This chain joins TRBV27 and TRBJ2-7; D might be TRBD1 (6 bases). V was clipped by 2 bases and J by 2 bases, with 13 bases between them. This CDR3 has 15 residues. Germline V gene lookup returns CDR1 MNHEY and CDR2 SMNVEV (reference sequence). In nucleotides, the CDR3 is TGTGCCAGCAGTTTAATCGGCAGGGGCACCTACGAGCAGTACTTC. Translating gives CASSLIGRGTYEQYF.

V and J are TRBV27 and TRBJ1-1, with D unresolved. V was cut by 8 bases and J by 3 bases, with 13 bases left in between. This CDR3 region has 13 residues. Germline assignment: CDR1 MNHEY and CDR2 SMNVEV (reference sequence). CDR3 region: CASPDNRDTEAFF. As DNA, the CDR3 is TGTGCCAGCCCTGACAATCGGGACACTGAAGCTTTCTTT.

The chain is built from TRBV5-4 and TRBJ2-1; 7 bases fit TRBD1. Germline CDR1 reads SGHNT; CDR2 reads YYREEE (reference sequence). The V and J ends lost 0 bases and 5 bases, in that order; junction bases with no gene match: 2. This CDR3 region has 14 residues. For the CDR3, the DNA is TGTGCCAGCAGCTTGGGACAGGGTCACAATGAGCAGTTCTTC. Translation gives CASSLGQGHNEQFF. The complete variable domain, with remaining parts taken from reference TRBV5-4 and TRBJ2-1, reads ETGVTQSPTHLIKTRGQQVTLRCSSQSGHNTVSWYQQALGQGPQFIFQYYREEENGRGNFPPRFSGLQFPNYSSELNVNALELDDSALYLCASSLGQGHNEQFFGPGTRLTVL.

This chain links TRBV5-6 with TRBJ2-7, with D perhaps matching TRBD1 (6 bases). The CDR3 spans 13 residues. CDR1 and CDR2 (germline): SGHDT, YYEEEE. The V end lost 6 bases, the J end lost 2 bases, and 12 bases lay between the germline ends. CDR3 region: CASKRQDAYEQYF. CDR3 nucleotide sequence: TGTGCCAGCAAAAGACAGGATGCCTACGAGCAGTACTTC.

The rearrangement links TRBV28 to TRBJ1-1; D gene uncertain. V was pared by 3 bases and J by 8 bases, with 7 bases between. Germline V gene data show CDR1 as MDHEN and CDR2 as SYDVKM. This CDR3 is built from 11 residues. Written as DNA, the CDR3 is TGTGCCAGCAGTTTTATCGGAGAAGCTTTCTTT. Translation: CASSFIGEAFF. The complete variable domain, with remaining parts taken from reference TRBV28 and TRBJ1-1, reads DVKVTQSSRYLVKRTGEKVFLECVQDMDHENMFWYRQDPGLGLRLIYFSYDVKMKEKGDIPEGYSVSREKKERFSLILESASTNQTSMYLCASSFIGEAFFGQGTRLTVV.

The chain recombines TRBV6-5 with TRBJ2-7, with 9 bases fitting TRBD1. Losses at the gene ends were 5 bases for V and 4 bases for J; bases not matched to a gene: 6. This CDR3 is built from 14 residues. The germline V gene encodes CDR1 MNHEY and CDR2 SVGAGI. CDR3 residues: CASSQTGGEYEQYF. CDR3 bases: TGTGCCAGCAGTCAGACAGGGGGGGAGTACGAGCAGTACTTC.

The chain recombines TRBV2 with TRBJ1-3, with 7 bases fitting TRBD1. CDR3 size: 12 residues. Germline CDR1 is SNHLY and CDR2 is FYNNEI. V was pared by 8 bases and J by 8 bases, with 6 bases of the junction left unmatched. CDR3 in DNA: TGTGCCAGCGCAACAGGGGTGCACACCATATATTTT. Translating it yields CASATGVHTIYF.

The chain joins TRBV7-9 to TRBJ2-7, with D possibly matching TRBD2 (6 bases). The CDR3 has 16 residues. Germline assignment: CDR1 SEHNR and CDR2 FQNEAQ (reference sequence). V lost 4 bases and J 0 bases, leaving 16 bases between the germline ends. This CDR3 is CASSSFRYGSSYEQYF. For the CDR3, the DNA is TGTGCCAGCAGCTCCTTCCGATACGGGAGCTCCTACGAGCAGTACTTC.

The chain recombines TRBV20-1 with TRBJ1-1; the D is unclear. With 3 bases removed from V and 7 bases from J, the gap between germline ends came to 18 bases. The CDR3 covers 14 residues. Germline loops: CDR1 DFQATT, CDR2 SNEGSKA (reference sequence). CDR3 amino acids: CSASPSWVWGEAFF. In DNA form, the CDR3 reads TGCAGTGCTAGTCCCAGTTGGGTTTGGGGTGAAGCTTTCTTT.

The chain has TRBV4-1 and TRBJ2-7, with TRBD2 identical over 7 bases. Per the germline V gene, CDR1 is MGHRA and CDR2 is YSYEKL. V dropped 4 bases and J dropped 2; count of bases not matched to a gene: 2. This CDR3 is built from 13 residues. The CDR3 loop is CASSRGTTYEQYF. In DNA, the CDR3 is TGCGCCAGCAGCCGAGGGACTACCTACGAGCAGTACTTC.

The sample holds a few counts of this clone. This chain joins TRBV18 and TRBJ1-1; TRBD1 might be the D (5 bases). The V gene's germline CDR1 is KGHSH and CDR2 LQKENI. There are 14 residues in the CDR3. Trimming took off 2 bases at V and 2 bases at J, with 9 bases between the two ends. The CDR3 loop is CASSPNQGNTEAFF. CDR3 in DNA: TGTGCCAGCTCACCAAATCAGGGCAACACTGAAGCTTTCTTT.

The gene calls are TRBV7-9 and TRBJ1-1; D ambiguous. The CDR3 has 14 amino acids. With 2 bases removed from V and 6 bases from J, the gap between germline ends came to 13 bases. Germline CDR1 and CDR2: SEHNR and FQNEAQ (reference sequence). CDR3 sequence: CASSLRVRESEAFF. CDR3 sequence (DNA): TGTGCCAGCAGCTTACGGGTAAGGGAATCTGAAGCTTTCTTT.

CDR3 in amino acids: CASNLQGTTEAFF. CDR3 nucleotide sequence: TGTGCCAGCAACCTCCAGGGAACGACTGAAGCTTTCTTT. The J gene is TRBJ1-1, the V gene TRBV6-5; maybe TRBD1 (5 bases). The germline V and J ends were trimmed by 7 bases and 5 bases, with 14 bases remaining between them. The CDR3 is 13 amino acids. The V gene's germline CDR1 is MNHEY and CDR2 SVGAGI.

V is TRBV6-5 and J is TRBJ2-7; D unclear. This CDR3 comprises 14 residues. V was trimmed by 2 bases and J by 6 bases, leaving 14 bases between them. Germline V gene lookup returns CDR1 MNHEY and CDR2 SVGAGI. The CDR3 reads CASSYGEGWGEQYF. In DNA form, the CDR3 reads TGTGCCAGCAGTTACGGGGAAGGCTGGGGCGAGCAGTACTTC.

The chain links TRBV4-2 to TRBJ1-4; TRBD1 is a possible D gene (5 bases). This CDR3 has 16 amino acids. Trimming shortened V by 1 base and J by 3 bases, and 12 bases separated the two germline ends. Germline V gene sequence: CDR1 LGHNA, CDR2 YNFKEQ. DNA for the CDR3: TGTGCCAGCAGCCAAGGTGGGCAGGGTGCTAATGAAAAACTGTTTTTT. Protein product: CASSQGGQGANEKLFF.